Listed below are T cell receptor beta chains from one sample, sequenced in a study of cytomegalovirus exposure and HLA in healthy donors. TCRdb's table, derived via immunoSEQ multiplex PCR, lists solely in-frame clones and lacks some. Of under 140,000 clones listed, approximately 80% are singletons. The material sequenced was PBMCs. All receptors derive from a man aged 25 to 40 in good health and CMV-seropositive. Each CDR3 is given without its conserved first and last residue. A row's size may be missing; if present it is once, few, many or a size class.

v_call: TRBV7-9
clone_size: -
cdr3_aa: ASRTQGAETQY

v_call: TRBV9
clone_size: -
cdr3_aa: ASSPRLGGSAYEQY

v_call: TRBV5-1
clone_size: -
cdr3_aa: ASSAGTGVLETQY

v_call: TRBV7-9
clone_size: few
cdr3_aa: ASSSRAEGEQY

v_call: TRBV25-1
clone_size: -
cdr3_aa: ASSEGGSGYT

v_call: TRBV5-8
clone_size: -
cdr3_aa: ASSLRGMYGNTIY

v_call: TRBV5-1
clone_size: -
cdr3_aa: ASSSERGGRETQY

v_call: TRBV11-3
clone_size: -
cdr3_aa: ASSLGEADEQF

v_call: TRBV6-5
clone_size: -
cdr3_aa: ASSPPRGAGAEAF

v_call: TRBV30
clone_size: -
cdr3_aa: AWSFGRTDSGANVLT

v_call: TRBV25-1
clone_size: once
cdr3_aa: ASSDPRDYEQY

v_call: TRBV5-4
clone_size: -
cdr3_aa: ASSLGGGAIRQETQY

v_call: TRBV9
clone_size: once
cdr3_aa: ASSIIAGGPTDTQY

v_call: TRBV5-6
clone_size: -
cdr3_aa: ASSFGTGGYEQY

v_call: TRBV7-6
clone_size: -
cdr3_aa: ASSQGLLQETQY

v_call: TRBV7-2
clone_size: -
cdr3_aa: ASSRTSGGYEQY

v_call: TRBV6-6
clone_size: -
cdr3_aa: ASSSGGRVSGDTQY

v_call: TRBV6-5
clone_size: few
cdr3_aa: ASSSSLAETQY

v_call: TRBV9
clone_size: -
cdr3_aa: ASSASWDSSEAF

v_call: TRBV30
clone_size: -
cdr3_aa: AWGTGQGGTDTQY

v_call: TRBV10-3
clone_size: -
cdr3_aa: AIKGGQNTEAF

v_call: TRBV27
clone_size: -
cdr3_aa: ASSFGTGSYNEQF

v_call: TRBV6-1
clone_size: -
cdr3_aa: ASSIGVRNSPLH

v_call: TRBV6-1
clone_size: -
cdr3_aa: ASSDMGAWQPQH

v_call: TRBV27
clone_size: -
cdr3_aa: ASSPGQDYGYT

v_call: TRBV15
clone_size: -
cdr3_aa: ATSRVGGSTDTQY

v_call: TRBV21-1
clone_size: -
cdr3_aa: ASSKETAGENEQF

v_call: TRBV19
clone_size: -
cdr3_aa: ASSMWASGEYEQY

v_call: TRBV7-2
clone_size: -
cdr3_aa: ASSRDRGSPLH

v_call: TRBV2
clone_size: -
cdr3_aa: ATRATGNTEAF

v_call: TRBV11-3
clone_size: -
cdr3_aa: ASSLNRSPLH

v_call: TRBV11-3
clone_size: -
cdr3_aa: ASSSRGSGGANVLT

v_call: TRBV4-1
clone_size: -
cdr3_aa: ASSQVFRTGKSYEQY

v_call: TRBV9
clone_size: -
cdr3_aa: ASSVVSRALDGYT

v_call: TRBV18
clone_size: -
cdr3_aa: ASSPSAQPNEKLF

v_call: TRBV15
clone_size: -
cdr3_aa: ATSRGLAGHTDTQY

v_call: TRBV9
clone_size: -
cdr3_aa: ASSFRLAGGPGETQY

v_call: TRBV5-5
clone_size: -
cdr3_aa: ASSPLPTREQY

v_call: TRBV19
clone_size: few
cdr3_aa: ASSPSGGGDQPQH

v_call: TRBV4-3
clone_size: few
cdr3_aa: ASSLGTGTNEKLF

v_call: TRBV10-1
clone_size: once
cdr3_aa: ASSDPGTSTDTQY

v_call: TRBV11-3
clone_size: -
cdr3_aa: ASSFGYLHEQY

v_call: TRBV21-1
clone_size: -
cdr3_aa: ASKIQGVNQPQH

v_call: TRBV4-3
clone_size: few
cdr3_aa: ASSHSGGEQY

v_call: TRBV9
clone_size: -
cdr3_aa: ASSVVDRAKPMNTEAF

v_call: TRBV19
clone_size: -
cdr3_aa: ASSPSTGPSEQY

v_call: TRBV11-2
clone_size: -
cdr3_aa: ASSPQPTGAF

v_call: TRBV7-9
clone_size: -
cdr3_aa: SSSLALSGEQY